This T cell receptor beta chain came from a study of T cells in Graves' hyperthyroidism and ophthalmopathy. Trimming stripped 0 bases from V and 6 bases from J, with 7 bases between. Germline CDR1 reads LGHNA; CDR2 reads YNFKEQ. The CDR3 totals 13 residues. Based on clinical symptoms, serum thyroxine and TRAb, thyroid ultrasound and orbital computed tomography, diagnoses were reached. Amplification targeted TCR beta CDR3 regions from RNA transcripts. In the first-round RT-PCR of the TCR CDR3, the HTBI primer set was used. A single record per CDR3 protein comes from TCRdb applying MiXCR to the multiplex PCR reads. This table has some 690,000 distinct CDR3 sequences, 17% appearing once. Study results and limitations: Among clonotypes expanded in thyroid above 0.001, most were also found in blood.

This clonotype was counted many times. Antigen unknown. This chain joins TRBV4-2 and TRBJ2-3; D not resolved. Sequenced sample: blood. The sequence was collected from a man aged 50 to 60 with Graves' hyperthyroidism. The CDR3 bases are TGTGCCAGCAGCCAAGAGCGTCAGGATACGCAGTATTTT. Its translation is CASSQERQDTQYF.